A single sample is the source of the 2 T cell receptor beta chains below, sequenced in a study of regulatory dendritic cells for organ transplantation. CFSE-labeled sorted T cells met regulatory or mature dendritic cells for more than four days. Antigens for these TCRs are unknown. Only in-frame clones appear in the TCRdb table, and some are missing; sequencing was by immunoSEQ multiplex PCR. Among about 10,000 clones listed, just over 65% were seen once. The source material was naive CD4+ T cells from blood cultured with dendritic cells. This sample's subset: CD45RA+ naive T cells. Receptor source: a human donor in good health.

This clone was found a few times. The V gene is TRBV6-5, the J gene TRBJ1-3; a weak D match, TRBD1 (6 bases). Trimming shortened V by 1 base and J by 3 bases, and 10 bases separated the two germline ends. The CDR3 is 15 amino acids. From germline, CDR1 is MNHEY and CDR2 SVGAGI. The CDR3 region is CASSYLQGRGNTIYF. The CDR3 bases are TGTGCCAGCAGTTACTTGCAGGGGCGTGGAAACACCATATATTTT.

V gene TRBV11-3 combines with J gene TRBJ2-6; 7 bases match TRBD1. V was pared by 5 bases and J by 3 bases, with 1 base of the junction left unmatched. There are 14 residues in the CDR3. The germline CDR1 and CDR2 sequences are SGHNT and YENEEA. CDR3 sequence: CASSRGLGANVLTF. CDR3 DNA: TGTGCCAGCAGCAGGGGGCTTGGGGCCAACGTCCTGACTTTC.